The sequence of this TCR beta chain was determined in a study of CD8+ T cells in alopecia areata. Study in general: Among treated patients, severity was scored by affected scalp area percentage.

This clone was seen a few times. What it recognizes is unknown. Extraction of RNA preceded its reverse transcription into cDNA, which served as the sequencing template. Clones were read by immunoSEQ multiplex PCR, and TCRdb kept only the in-frame ones, dropping some. Of some 120,000 clones detected, 50% to 75% appear once; the ten largest clones hold 9.5% to 15%. Broader study findings: Normal scalp showed lower clonality than lesional scalp, especially alopecia totalis/universalis. While tofacitinib was given, many expanded lesional clones persisted in scalp and blood.

Treatment specified: oral pan-JAK inhibitor, 5-10 mg twice daily. Cell sorting on a FACSAria was used to separate CD4+ and CD8+ T cells from the PBMCs. The sequenced sample was CD8+ T cells sorted from blood, obtained at week 24, from a patient treated with tofacitinib. This sequence originates from a human donor with alopecia areata.

The DNA of the CDR3 is TGCAGCATTGCGGGGGGATCCTACGAGCAGTACTTC. This encodes CSIAGGSYEQYF. V is TRBV29-1 and J is TRBJ2-7, with 8 nucleotides matching TRBD2. Germline V CDR1 and CDR2: SQVTM, ANQGSEA. The CDR3 sequence is 12 residues long. Trimming took 8 bases from V and 1 from J; bases not matched to a gene: 4.